These 19 T cell receptor beta chains were all obtained from the same sample, sequenced in a study of post-analysis software for immune sequencing data. Study-wide results and limits: Controls showed lower frequencies than patients for roughly five TRBV segments, and TRBV5-6, TRBV5-1 and TRBV20-1 were among these.

Sequencing libraries made from TCR beta cDNA carried unique molecular identifiers. TCRdb reprocessed the PCR reads via MiXCR and lists one record per CDR3 protein. The sample holds about 560,000 distinct CDR3 sequences, roughly 46% seen once. These TCRs are of unknown antigen specificity. Sequenced: blood. Every receptor here comes from a girl between 5 and 17 years old with multiple sclerosis.

The chain couples TRBV29-1 to TRBJ2-6; D gene ambiguous. This CDR3 is 16 amino acids long. Germline-derived CDR1 and CDR2 are SQVTM and ANQGSEA. V was cut by 1 base and J by 2 bases, with 12 bases left in between. CDR3 protein: CSVEGAEFPGANVLTF. The CDR3 DNA follows: TGCAGCGTTGAAGGGGCCGAGTTCCCTGGGGCCAACGTCCTGACTTTC.

The J gene is TRBJ1-4, the V gene TRBV3-1; D not certain. The CDR3 length is 14 residues. Looked up from germline, CDR1 is LGHDT and CDR2 is YNNKEL (reference sequence). V dropped 3 bases and J dropped 11 bases, with 16 bases sitting between them. The CDR3 coding sequence is TGTGCCAGCAGCCAGGGCGATAGGGTGGGGAAACTGTTTTTT. Translation: CASSQGDRVGKLFF.

The chain employs TRBV20-1 and TRBJ2-3, with TRBD2 matching 12 bases. Germline CDR1 and CDR2: DFQATT and SNEGSKA (reference sequence). The trim removed 0 bases at V and 1 base at J, leaving 2 bases unmatched. CDR3 length: 16 residues. Written as DNA, the CDR3 is TGCAGTGCTAGAGAGGCTAGCGGGGGGGGCACAGATACGCAGTATTTT. This translates into CSAREASGGGTDTQYF.

This clonotype was counted only a few times. The rearrangement links TRBV21-1 to TRBJ2-1. Gene TRBJ2-7 matches the end of the DNA better, so the J call may be wrong. TRBV21-1 is marked as a pseudogene. The CDR3 runs to 12 residues. In DNA form, the CDR3 reads TGTGCCAGCAGCAAAGCGCTCCACGAGCAGTACTTC. It translates to CASSKALHEQYF.

J is TRBJ2-5 and V is TRBV6-5; 10 positions match TRBD2. V lost 0 bases to trimming and J lost 11 bases; unmatched junction nucleotides: 9. Per the germline V gene, CDR1 is MNHEY and CDR2 is SVGAGI. The CDR3 length is 15 residues. CDR3 sequence reads: CASSYSSSGSGEQYF. In DNA, the CDR3 is TGTGCCAGCAGTTACTCGTCTAGCGGGAGCGGAGAGCAGTACTTC.

This clonotype showed up many times. V gene TRBV7-9 combines with J gene TRBJ2-1, with 7 bases aligning to TRBD1. CDR3 size: 14 residues. V was clipped by 1 base and J by 4 bases; unmatched bases: 1. CDR1 and CDR2 from the germline V gene are SEHNR and FQNEAQ (reference sequence). The CDR3, as DNA: TGTGCCAGCAGCTTAGGGACAGGATACAATGAGCAGTTCTTC. The encoded protein is CASSLGTGYNEQFF.

V and J are TRBV13 and TRBJ2-3, with 8 bases that match TRBD1. The CDR3 covers 16 residues. Germline loops: CDR1 PRHDT, CDR2 FYEKMQ (reference sequence). With V trimmed by 5 bases and J by 1 base, 8 bases remained unmatched. In DNA, the CDR3 is TGTGCCAGCAGCCTAGAGGACAGGGTAGGCACAGATACGCAGTATTTT. As protein: CASSLEDRVGTDTQYF.

The chain joins TRBV29-1 to TRBJ2-1; D unresolved. The CDR3 length is 12 residues. Trimming pared 4 bases from V and 7 bases from J, leaving 11 bases between. The V gene's germline CDR1 is SQVTM and CDR2 ANQGSEA. CDR3 nucleotide sequence: TGCAGCGTTGGGACGCCGGCGAATGAGCAGTTCTTC. Its protein is CSVGTPANEQFF.

A few counts support this clonotype. The genes are TRBV11-3 and TRBJ2-5; D is perhaps TRBD2 (5 bases). The CDR3 contains 13 residues. Germline V gives CDR1 SGHNT, CDR2 YENEEA. V gave up 1 base and J gave up 5 bases, with 8 bases separating them. DNA for the CDR3: TGTGCCAGCAGCTTAGTGTCTAGCGAGACCCAGTACTTC. Translated: CASSLVSSETQYF.

The chain is built from TRBV5-1 and TRBJ1-5; D gene ambiguous. Germline V gene data show CDR1 as SGHRS and CDR2 as YFSETQ. V was shortened by 0 bases and J by 4 bases, with 8 bases between the two germline ends. The CDR3 contains 14 residues. As DNA, the CDR3 is TGCGCCAGCAGCTTGGAGCCGATAAATCAGCCCCAGCATTTT. This encodes CASSLEPINQPQHF.

This CDR3 reads CSAPAAGEGNEQYF. The CDR3 coding sequence is TGCAGTGCTCCCGCGGCGGGAGAGGGGAACGAGCAGTACTTC. The chain has TRBV20-1 and TRBJ2-7; 7 bases fit TRBD2. Germline lookup yields CDR1 DFQATT and CDR2 SNEGSKA (reference sequence). The V and J ends lost 5 bases and 5 bases, in that order; junction bases with no gene match: 12. The CDR3 is made up of 14 amino acids.

The chain employs TRBV27 and TRBJ2-4; D gene uncertain. Germline V CDR1 and CDR2: MNHEY, SMNVEV (reference sequence). The CDR3 runs 13 residues. Deletions cut 8 bases from V and 5 bases from J, with 13 bases between. The CDR3 region is CASSALDQNIQYF. CDR3 DNA sequence: TGTGCCAGCTCTGCTCTTGACCAAAACATTCAGTACTTC.

The rearrangement joins TRBV7-9 to TRBJ2-5; perhaps D is TRBD1 or TRBD2 (5 bases each). Germline assignment: CDR1 SEHNR and CDR2 FQNEAQ (reference sequence). V was cut by 5 bases and J by 0 bases, with 13 bases left in between. CDR3 length equals 15 residues. The CDR3 is CASSDRDRYQETQYF. In DNA form, the CDR3 reads TGTGCCAGCAGCGACCGGGACCGGTACCAAGAGACCCAGTACTTC.

The rearrangement joins TRBV7-9 to TRBJ2-1; 7 bases line up with TRBD2. The trim removed 0 bases at V and 10 bases at J, leaving 9 bases unmatched. The germline V gene encodes CDR1 SEHNR and CDR2 FQNEAQ (reference sequence). The CDR3 contains 15 residues. DNA of the CDR3: TGTGCCAGCAGCTTAGCGGACGGGCGGCGGGGGGAGCAGTTCTTC. This translates into CASSLADGRRGEQFF.

The V call is TRBV12-3 or TRBV12-4, the J call TRBJ2-7; D unclear. Trimming left V 5 bases short and J 3 bases short, with 14 bases between. This CDR3 comprises 14 residues. CDR3 in DNA: TGTGCCAGCAGTGACTCGGCAGTTTTCTACGAGCAGTACTTC. It translates to CASSDSAVFYEQYF.

J is TRBJ2-5 and V is TRBV6-5; D unclear. Trimming pared 4 bases from V and 4 bases from J, leaving 7 bases between. The CDR3 has 12 residues. Germline V gives CDR1 MNHEY, CDR2 SVGAGI. CDR3 sequence: CASSSPIETQYF. For the CDR3, the DNA is TGTGCCAGCAGTTCTCCAATAGAGACCCAGTACTTC.

This chain uses TRBV27 with TRBJ1-4; the D gene is possibly TRBD1 (5 bases). V was pared by 5 bases and J by 8 bases, with 18 bases between. Germline CDR1 MNHEY, CDR2 SMNVEV (reference sequence). The CDR3 extends over 15 amino acids. The DNA of the CDR3 is TGTGCCAGCAGTGCCCAGGACATCAGACGGGAAAAACTGTTTTTT. This gives the protein CASSAQDIRREKLFF.

The chain is built from TRBV29-1 and TRBJ2-7, with 8 positions matching TRBD1. The CDR3 contains 12 residues. V lost 7 bases, J lost 5 bases, and 7 bases stayed unmatched. From germline, CDR1 is SQVTM and CDR2 ANQGSEA. The CDR3 DNA reads as TGCAGCGGTTGGACAGGGCGGGACGAGCAGTACTTC. Protein sequence: CSGWTGRDEQYF.

The gene calls are TRBV5-1 and TRBJ2-3, with 8 bases aligning to TRBD1. Trimming took 4 bases from V and 5 from J; bases not matched to a gene: 6. CDR1 and CDR2 (germline): SGHRS, YFSETQ. CDR3 length: 14 residues. CDR3 protein: CASSIDRGGDTQYF. CDR3 coding DNA: TGCGCCAGCAGCATAGACAGGGGCGGAGATACGCAGTATTTT.